One sample yielded the 20 T cell receptor beta chains listed below, sequenced in a study of cytomegalovirus exposure and HLA in healthy donors. With 60 Vbeta and 13 Jbeta primers, the PCR was carried out. Clones were sequenced by immunoSEQ multiplex PCR, and TCRdb holds only the in-frame ones, with some missing. The table lists about 110,000 clones, about two thirds of them singletons. The sample taken for sequencing was PBMCs. These receptors came from a female donor in good health and CMV-seronegative.

This chain joins TRBV30 and TRBJ2-1, with D possibly matching TRBD1 (5 bases). V lost 0 bases, J lost 9 bases, and 9 bases lay in between. Germline CDR1 and CDR2: GTSNPN and SVGIG (reference sequence). The CDR3 has 12 amino acids. The CDR3: CAWSVLQGEQFF. The CDR3 region has the DNA TGTGCCTGGAGTGTACTGCAGGGTGAGCAGTTCTTC.

The chain has TRBV9 and TRBJ2-7; D is undetermined. Between the trimmed V and J ends, which lost 5 bases and 0 bases, there was a span of 6 bases. This CDR3 spans 12 amino acids. Germline V lookup: CDR1 SGDLS, CDR2 YYNGEE. CDR3: CASSSSSYEQYF. CDR3 DNA sequence: TGTGCCAGCAGTTCTAGCTCCTACGAGCAGTACTTC. The variable domain in full, with the rest retrieved from reference TRBV9 and TRBJ2-7, is DSGVTQTPKHLITATGQRVTLRCSPRSGDLSVYWYQQSLDQGLQFLIQYYNGEERAKGNILERFSAQQFPDLHSELNLSSLELGDSALYFCASSSSSYEQYFGPGTRLTVT.

This clone was recorded once. J is TRBJ2-7 and V is TRBV5-4; D not certain. The V and J ends lost 5 bases and 3 bases respectively, with 15 bases between them. The CDR3 is 14 amino acids. Germline CDR1 reads SGHNT; CDR2 reads YYREEE (reference sequence). DNA for the CDR3: TGTGCCAGCAGTCCCCGGCTAGGCAACTACGAGCAGTACTTC. This encodes CASSPRLGNYEQYF.

The genes are TRBV5-5 and TRBJ2-1, with 12 nucleotides matching TRBD2. Germline V gene sequence: CDR1 SGHKS, CDR2 YYEKEE (reference sequence). The trim removed 0 bases at V and 6 bases at J, leaving 7 bases unmatched. The CDR3 is made up of 17 amino acids. CDR3: CASSLGIVTSGSNEQFF. DNA for the CDR3: TGTGCCAGCAGCTTGGGAATTGTGACTAGCGGGAGCAATGAGCAGTTCTTC.

The genes are TRBV10-3 and TRBJ1-1; D gene unclear. V lost 0 bases and J lost 8, with 13 bases in between. In germline, CDR1 is ENHRY, CDR2 SYGVKD. This CDR3 region has 14 residues. The DNA for the CDR3 is TGTGCCATCAGTGAGTCGTCCCTGACAAAGGAAGCTTTCTTT. It specifies CAISESSLTKEAFF.

The chain employs TRBV11-2 and TRBJ1-2; weak D call: TRBD1 (5 bases). Deletions cut 3 bases from V and 8 bases from J, with 16 bases between. In germline, CDR1 is SGHAT, CDR2 FQNNGV. This CDR3 region has 14 residues. The CDR3 region has the DNA TGTGCCAGCAGCTTCCGATCGACAGACAACGGCTACACCTTC. It encodes CASSFRSTDNGYTF.

This clone was picked up a small number of times. The CDR3 nucleotides read TGTGCCAGCAGACTAGCGGATTATACCACAGATACGCAGTATTTT. It yields the protein CASRLADYTTDTQYF. This chain links TRBV6-1 with TRBJ2-3, with 8 bases aligning to TRBD2. V dropped 6 bases and J dropped 2; count of bases not matched to a gene: 7. From germline, CDR1 is MNHNS and CDR2 SASEGT. The CDR3 has 15 residues.

There are a few counts of this clone. The gene calls are TRBV21-1 and TRBJ1-1; no check of the table's D call, TRBD1, against the DNA was made. TRBV21-1 is classified as a pseudogene. CDR3 size: 15 residues. The DNA of the CDR3 is TGTGCCAGCAGCAATGAACAGGGGATGAACACTGAAGCTTTCTTT. This codes for CASSNEQGMNTEAFF.

The chain employs TRBV10-1 and TRBJ2-3; TRBD2 might be the D (5 bases). CDR1 and CDR2 (germline): WNHNN, SYGVQD (reference sequence). Trimming removed 4 bases from V and 4 bases from J, with 12 bases in between. This CDR3 is 14 amino acids long. CDR3 protein: CASSARSGSDTQYF. CDR3 sequence (DNA): TGCGCCAGCAGTGCACGGTCGGGGTCAGATACGCAGTATTTT.

Only one count was recorded for this clone. V gene TRBV11-3 combines with J gene TRBJ2-3; D not certain. V was trimmed by 5 bases and J by 2 bases, leaving 5 bases between them. The CDR3 is 12 residues long. In germline, CDR1 is SGHNT, CDR2 YENEEA. CDR3: CASSADTDTQYF. CDR3 DNA: TGTGCCAGCAGCGCGGACACAGATACGCAGTATTTT.

The V gene is TRBV19, the J gene TRBJ2-7; tentative D call: TRBD1 (6 bases). Germline values: CDR1 LNHDA, CDR2 SQIVND (reference sequence). The CDR3 length is 15 residues. The V end was cut by 6 bases, the J end by 3 bases, with 18 bases between. The CDR3 DNA reads as TGTGCCAGTAGCATCTCCGGGACACCTGTCTACGAGCAGTACTTC. Translating gives CASSISGTPVYEQYF.

This clone was seen only a few times. The chain recombines TRBV10-3 with TRBJ2-1, with 12 bases matching TRBD2. CDR1 is ENHRY and CDR2 is SYGVKD in the germline V gene. CDR3 length: 15 residues. The V segment lost 0 bases and the J segment 12 bases; nucleotides outside the gene matches: 6. The CDR3, as DNA: TGTGCCATCAGTGAGTCGATCCTAGCGGGAGGGCCGCAGTTCTTC. This translates into CAISESILAGGPQFF.

The chain is built from TRBV19 and TRBJ2-2; TRBD2 matches 9 bases. V shed 4 bases and J 4 bases; nucleotides not matched to a gene: 4. CDR3 length equals 15 residues. Germline loops: CDR1 LNHDA, CDR2 SQIVND (reference sequence). CDR3 sequence reads: CASSKLAGSTGELFF. CDR3 bases: TGTGCCAGTAGTAAGCTAGCGGGAAGCACCGGGGAGCTGTTTTTT.

The chain is built from TRBV7-3 and TRBJ2-3; D is possibly TRBD1 (5 bases). V lost 0 bases to trimming and J lost 2 bases, with 6 bases between them. CDR1 SGHTA and CDR2 FQGTGA come from the germline V gene. The CDR3 totals 14 residues. The CDR3 bases are TGTGCCAGCAGCTTAACAGGGGTCACAGATACGCAGTATTTT. Translating it yields CASSLTGVTDTQYF. Using reference TRBV7-3 and TRBJ2-3 for the parts outside the CDR3, the full variable domain is GAGVSQTPSNKVTEKGKYVELRCDPISGHTALYWYRQSLGQGPEFLIYFQGTGAADDSGLPNDRFFAVRPEGSVSTLKIQRTERGDSAVYLCASSLTGVTDTQYFGPGTRLTVL.

The rearrangement joins TRBV9 to TRBJ2-3, with a tentative D call TRBD2 (6 bases). CDR1 is SGDLS and CDR2 is YYNGEE in the germline V gene. Between the trimmed V and J ends, which lost 1 base and 4 bases, there was a span of 10 bases. The CDR3 consists of 14 residues. The CDR3 bases are TGTGCCAGCAGCGTACGGGGGAGATCAGATACGCAGTATTTT. Protein product: CASSVRGRSDTQYF.

J is TRBJ2-2 and V is TRBV27; the match to TRBD1 covers 8 bases. V lost 5 bases and J lost 3; bases outside the gene matches: 8. CDR3 length: 16 residues. Germline CDR1 MNHEY, CDR2 SMNVEV (reference sequence). The CDR3 DNA is TGTGCCAGCAGTCCCCGGGACAGGCTATACACCGGGGAGCTGTTTTTT. This codes for CASSPRDRLYTGELFF.

This sequence joins TRBV4-2 and TRBJ2-3; perhaps TRBD2 as D (5 bases). The CDR3 contains 16 residues. CDR1 and CDR2 from the germline V gene are LGHNA and YNFKEQ. The V gene lost 1 base and the J gene lost 2 bases, with 13 bases spanning the gap. CDR3 bases: TGTGCCAGCAGCCAAGGGCGGGCTAGCTCCACAGATACGCAGTATTTT. Translation: CASSQGRASSTDTQYF.

In this sample, this clone turned up once. The chain is built from TRBV5-4 and TRBJ2-2; TRBD1 matches at 8 bases. The CDR3 runs 15 residues. Germline CDR1 SGHNT, CDR2 YYREEE (reference sequence). Trimming removed 0 bases from V and 5 bases from J; junction bases left unmatched: 3. CDR3 nucleotides: TGTGCCAGCAGCTTGGACAGGACAGGGACCGGGGAGCTGTTTTTT. It yields the protein CASSLDRTGTGELFF.

The chain is built from TRBV19 and TRBJ2-4; TRBD2 aligns across 7 bases. The V gene end was trimmed by 3 bases and the J gene end by 6 bases; junction bases not matched to a gene: 11. Germline-derived CDR1 and CDR2 are LNHDA and SQIVND (reference sequence). The CDR3 covers 16 residues. In nucleotides, the CDR3 is TGTGCCAGTAGTATGGGAGGACTAGTTCAAGGAAACATTCAGTACTTC. As protein: CASSMGGLVQGNIQYF.

The genes are TRBV7-2 and TRBJ2-1; maybe TRBD2 (7 bases). The germline V and J ends were trimmed by 1 base and 6 bases, with 16 bases remaining between them. The CDR3 is made up of 16 amino acids. Germline V gene lookup returns CDR1 SGHTA and CDR2 FQGNSA. CDR3 coding DNA: TGTGCCAGCAGCTTAGATGGGAGAGGGGGGGGCAATGAGCAGTTCTTC. Protein sequence: CASSLDGRGGGNEQFF.